These 15 T cell receptor beta chains were all obtained from the same sample, sequenced in a study of blood T cells in healthy people across ages. Together with a sample-barcoded 5' primer, a J-beta primer mix was included in a second PCR lasting roughly 7 to 11 cycles. MiXCR was run by TCRdb on the 5' RACE reads, yielding one entry per CDR3 protein. The table shows around 1,900,000 distinct CDR3 sequences, with about two fifths occurring only once. Sequencing input: blood. The receptors were sampled from a human donor in good health.

This clonotype was detected only a few times. The chain links TRBV29-1 to TRBJ2-7; 9 nucleotides line up with TRBD1. This CDR3 spans 12 amino acids. Trimming at V came to 5 bases and at J to 5 bases, leaving 4 bases not matched to a gene. Germline V gene data show CDR1 as SQVTM and CDR2 as ANQGSEA. In DNA form, the CDR3 reads TGCAGCGTTTCCCGGACAGGGGACGAGCAGTACTTC. It encodes CSVSRTGDEQYF.

This clonotype has just one count. Being one base from a much bigger clone, this may be a read error. This chain joins TRBV5-6 and TRBJ2-7, with TRBD1 as a possible D gene (6 bases). This CDR3 has 13 amino acids. Germline loops: CDR1 SGHDT, CDR2 YYEEEE. CDR3 nucleotides: TGTGTCAGCAGCTTTGTGGACAGCTACGAGCAGTACTTC. It is translated as CVSSFVDSYEQYF.

The table lists this clonotype with a few counts. The chain carries TRBV7-2 and TRBJ1-4; no definite D call. Germline values: CDR1 SGHTA, CDR2 FQGNSA. The CDR3 is 14 residues long. With 5 bases removed from V and 5 bases from J, the gap between germline ends came to 12 bases. This CDR3 is CASSQRPENEKLFF. The CDR3 nucleotides read TGTGCCAGCAGCCAGAGGCCAGAGAATGAAAAACTGTTTTTT.

Concerning this clonotype itself: Mismatch with germline at one junction end may stem from a read error. The chain has TRBV9 and TRBJ1-6; D gene ambiguous. The germline V gene has CDR1 SGDLS and CDR2 YYNGEE. The CDR3 sequence is 15 residues long. The CDR3 reads CASSVKFSYSSPLHF. In nucleotides, the CDR3 is TGTGCCAGCAGCGTAAAGTTCTCCTATAGTTCACCCCTCCACTTT. Using reference TRBV9 and TRBJ1-6 for the parts outside the CDR3, the full variable domain is DSGVTQTPKHLITATGQRVTLRCSPRSGDLSVYWYQQSLDQGLQFLIQYYNGEERAKGNILERFSAQQFPDLHSELNLSSLELGDSALYFCASSVKFSYSSPLHFGNGTRLTVT.

The J gene is TRBJ1-4, the V gene TRBV20-1; D is undetermined. V lost 4 bases and J lost 8, with 14 bases in between. Germline V gives CDR1 DFQATT, CDR2 SNEGSKA (reference sequence). CDR3 length: 13 residues. The CDR3 region has the DNA TGCAGTGCTACCCAGCGACAAGAAGAAAAACTGTTTTTT. Its protein is CSATQRQEEKLFF.

This clonotype was observed once. This sequence joins TRBV29-1 and TRBJ1-2; 7 bases match TRBD1. Trimming removed 7 bases from V and 7 bases from J; junction bases left unmatched: 9. There are 12 residues in the CDR3. Per germline, CDR1 SQVTM and CDR2 ANQGSEA. The CDR3 reads CSGLGQSSGYTF. CDR3 coding DNA: TGCAGCGGACTGGGACAGAGTAGTGGCTACACCTTC.

The rearrangement joins TRBV20-1 to TRBJ1-2; D is possibly TRBD1 (6 bases). Germline V gene sequence: CDR1 DFQATT, CDR2 SNEGSKA (reference sequence). The CDR3 totals 15 residues. V was shortened by 6 bases and J by 3 bases, with 20 bases between the two germline ends. The CDR3 protein is CSAASPQGRYYGYTF. The CDR3 DNA follows: TGCAGTGCCGCCTCACCCCAGGGGAGGTACTATGGCTACACCTTC.

For the CDR3, the DNA is TGCGCCAGCAGCCAAGGGGCCTTCGTCGTTTCGAAAGATAGAGGCTACACCTTC. It translates to CASSQGAFVVSKDRGYTF. V is TRBV4-1 and J is TRBJ1-2; D is unresolved. Germline CDR1 is MGHRA and CDR2 is YSYEKL. The CDR3 runs 18 residues. Trimming shortened V by 1 base and J by 8 bases, and 26 bases separated the two germline ends.

CDR3 residues: CASSLAGGPSEQYF. CDR3 nucleotides: TGTGCCAGCAGCTTAGCGGGGGGGCCCTCCGAGCAGTACTTC. The J gene is TRBJ2-7, the V gene TRBV7-2; D is perhaps TRBD2 (7 bases). Germline V gene lookup returns CDR1 SGHTA and CDR2 FQGNSA. The CDR3 has 14 residues. Between the trimmed V and J ends, which lost 0 bases and 6 bases, there was a span of 12 bases. The variable domain in full, completed from reference TRBV7-2 and TRBJ2-7, reads GAGVSQSPSNKVTEKGKDVELRCDPISGHTALYWYRQSLGQGLEFLIYFQGNSAPDKSGLPSDRFSAERTGGSVSTLTIQRTQQEDSAVYLCASSLAGGPSEQYFGPGTRLTVT.

The rearrangement uses TRBV28 and TRBJ1-5; no reliable D call. The CDR3 consists of 13 residues. Germline CDR1 reads MDHEN; CDR2 reads SYDVKM. V lost 10 bases and J lost 1, with 11 bases in between. CDR3: CATHGRSNQPQHF. CDR3 bases: TGTGCCACCCACGGGAGGAGCAATCAGCCCCAGCATTTT.

This clonotype was observed a handful of times. The chain carries TRBV5-1 and TRBJ1-1; unclear D gene. The CDR3 loop spans 12 amino acids. Germline CDR1 reads SGHRS; CDR2 reads YFSETQ. V shed 4 bases and J shed 1 base, with 5 bases lying between them. The CDR3 reads CASSAENTEAFF. The DNA of the CDR3 is TGCGCCAGCAGCGCGGAGAACACTGAAGCTTTCTTT. Supplemented by reference TRBV5-1 and TRBJ1-1, the full variable domain reads KAGVTQTPRYLIKTRGQQVTLSCSPISGHRSVSWYQQTPGQGLQFLFEYFSETQRNKGNFPGRFSGRQFSNSRSEMNVSTLELGDSALYLCASSAENTEAFFGQGTRLTVV.

The chain is built from TRBV6-2 or TRBV6-3 and TRBJ2-4, with D perhaps TRBD1 or TRBD2 (5 bases each). CDR1 MNHEY and CDR2 SVGEGT come from the germline V gene. The CDR3 is 13 amino acids. V shed 0 bases and J shed 13 bases, with 13 bases lying between them. The CDR3 DNA sequence: TGTGCCAGCAGTTACTCAACGATGGGGGAGCAGTACTTC. Translating gives CASSYSTMGEQYF.

This chain joins TRBV13 and TRBJ2-5; a possible D gene is TRBD2 (5 bases). The DNA end favors TRBJ2-7, so the J call may be wrong. There are 14 residues in the CDR3. CDR1 is PRHDT, CDR2 FYEKMQ, per germline (reference sequence). In nucleotides, the CDR3 is TGTGCCAGCAGCTTACGCGGGCGGAGAAACGAGCAGTACTTC. It yields the protein CASSLRGRRNEQYF.

This sequence joins TRBV11-2 and TRBJ2-5; a weak D match, TRBD1 (6 bases). Germline loops: CDR1 SGHAT, CDR2 FQNNGV. This CDR3 has 16 residues. V gave up 4 bases and J gave up 4 bases, with 19 bases separating them. CDR3 DNA: TGTGCCAGCAGCTCCCGCACGGGGACAAGGGGAGAGACCCAGTACTTC. Residues: CASSSRTGTRGETQYF.

This chain links TRBV20-1 with TRBJ2-7; the D call may be TRBD1 or TRBD2 (5 bases each). Trimming removed 0 bases from V and 6 bases from J, with 15 bases in between. This CDR3 contains 14 residues. Germline assignment: CDR1 DFQATT and CDR2 SNEGSKA (reference sequence). In DNA form, the CDR3 reads TGCAGTGCTAGAGAGGGACCTGTTAAGCCCGAGCAGTACTTC. It codes for CSAREGPVKPEQYF.